This T cell receptor beta chain was identified in a study of T cell repertoires in cytomegalovirus infection. For the study at large: Public signatures in TCR beta pointed to CMV infection and matching HLA type.

Germline CDR1 reads SEHNR; CDR2 reads FQNEAQ (reference sequence). V was cut by 2 bases and J by 5 bases, with 13 bases left in between. The CDR3 runs 14 residues. There are a few counts of this clonotype. Its antigen remains unidentified. Study results and caveats: The ex vivo response showed dominance by HLA-C-restricted CMV-specific TCR beta clonotypes. Summed public TCR beta family frequency identified CMV carriers bearing the relevant HLA.

Using its own MiXCR run on the reads, TCRdb lists one record per CDR3 protein. Among about 920,000 distinct CDR3 sequences listed, less than 35% were seen once. The sequence derives from a human donor in good health (CMV status not recorded). Some clones in this sample may be carry-over from other donors' samples. This sequence joins TRBV7-9 and TRBJ2-7; D perhaps matches TRBD1 (6 bases). This sample comprised cultured CD8+ T cells from PBMCs, obtained from culture after CMV antigen stimulation. CDR3 sequence: CASSLLQGVDEQYF. The CDR3 DNA reads TGTGCCAGCAGCTTACTACAGGGTGTCGACGAGCAGTACTTC.